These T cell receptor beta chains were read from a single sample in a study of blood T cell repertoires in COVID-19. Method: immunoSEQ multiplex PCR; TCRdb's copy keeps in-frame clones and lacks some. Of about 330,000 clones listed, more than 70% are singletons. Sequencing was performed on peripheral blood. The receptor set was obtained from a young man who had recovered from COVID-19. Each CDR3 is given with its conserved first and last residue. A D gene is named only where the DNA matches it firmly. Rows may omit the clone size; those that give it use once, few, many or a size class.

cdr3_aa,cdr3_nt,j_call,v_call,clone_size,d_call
CAISDRGRGLYEQYF,TGTGCCATCAGTGACCGGGGCAGGGGGCTCTACGAGCAGTACTTC,TRBJ2-7,TRBV10-3,-,TRBD1
CASSRSRGYTEAFF,TGTGCCAGCAGCCGATCCAGGGGGTATACTGAAGCTTTCTTT,TRBJ1-1,TRBV14,-,TRBD1
CASSLEENTEAFF,TGTGCCAGCAGTTTGGAGGAGAACACTGAAGCTTTCTTT,TRBJ1-1,TRBV6-6,-,-
CSVVLTLATHYEQYF,TGCAGCGTTGTACTGACACTAGCGACACACTACGAGCAGTACTTC,TRBJ2-7,TRBV29-1,-,TRBD2
CASSEVSGDQPQHF,TGTGCCAGCAGTGAAGTGTCAGGGGATCAGCCCCAGCATTTT,TRBJ1-5,TRBV2,-,-
CASSQGGHEETQYF,TGCGCCAGCAGCCAAGGCGGACATGAAGAGACCCAGTACTTC,TRBJ2-5,TRBV4-1,-,-
CASEISGVYEQYF,TGTGCCAGCGAGATTAGCGGGGTCTACGAGCAGTACTTC,TRBJ2-7,TRBV2,-,TRBD2
CASSIGSGVYEQYF,TGTGCCAGTAGTATAGGGAGCGGGGTCTACGAGCAGTACTTC,TRBJ2-7,TRBV19,-,TRBD2
CASRIGQGDYGYTF,TGTGCCAGCAGGATCGGACAGGGGGACTATGGCTACACCTTC,TRBJ1-2,TRBV5-8,-,TRBD1
CSVVPWRENSDTQYF,TGCAGCGTTGTGCCCTGGCGGGAAAATTCAGATACGCAGTATTTT,TRBJ2-3,TRBV29-1,-,-
CASAPGYGSYEQYF,TGTGCCAGCGCGCCGGGATACGGCTCCTACGAGCAGTACTTC,TRBJ2-7,TRBV6-5,-,-
CASSKQGGNTEAFF,TGTGCCAGCAGTAAACAGGGGGGGAACACTGAAGCTTTCTTT,TRBJ1-1,TRBV6-4,-,TRBD1
CASSLSGQGPNYGYTF,TGTGCCAGCAGTTTATCAGGACAGGGGCCTAACTATGGCTACACCTTC,TRBJ1-2,TRBV27,once,TRBD1
CASSQSGRNNEGFF,TGTGCCAGCAGCCAAAGTGGCAGAAACAATGAGGGGTTCTTC,TRBJ2-1,TRBV3-1/TRBV3-2,-,-
CASSQVKTGPGNTIYF,TGTGCCAGCAGCCAAGTAAAAACAGGGCCTGGAAACACCATATATTTT,TRBJ1-3,TRBV4-2,-,-
CASSLGATGTSTDTQYF,TGTGCCAGCAGCTTAGGGGCCACAGGGACCAGCACAGATACGCAGTATTTT,TRBJ2-3,TRBV13,-,-
CASSFPGNQPQHF,TGTGCCAGCAGTTTCCCGGGGAATCAGCCCCAGCATTTT,TRBJ1-5,TRBV12-3/TRBV12-4,-,-
CASRRDRGGLYEQYF,TGTGCCAGCAGAAGAGACAGGGGGGGCCTCTACGAGCAGTACTTC,TRBJ2-7,TRBV2,-,TRBD1
CASSFEYRGRGSPLHF,TGTGCCAGCAGCTTCGAATACAGGGGAAGGGGTTCACCCCTCCACTTT,TRBJ1-6,TRBV5-4,-,TRBD1
CASSPARREGVTQYF,TGTGCCAGCAGTCCCGCACGGAGGGAGGGGGTTACGCAGTATTTT,TRBJ2-3,TRBV9,-,-
CASSPVLQGSSGYTF,TGTGCCAGCAGTCCCGTCCTTCAGGGAAGTTCTGGCTACACCTTC,TRBJ1-2,TRBV6-5,few,-
CASSDFGTGGRISYEQYF,TGTGCCAGCAGTGATTTCGGGACAGGGGGTCGAATTTCCTACGAGCAGTACTTC,TRBJ2-7,TRBV6-1,-,TRBD1
CASSPGQGYSNQPQHF,TGTGCCAGTAGTCCGGGACAGGGGTATAGCAATCAGCCCCAGCATTTT,TRBJ1-5,TRBV19,-,TRBD1
CASSFWDSKLQFF,TGTGCCAGCAGCTTCTGGGACAGCAAACTGCAGTTCTTC,TRBJ2-1,TRBV7-9,-,TRBD1
CASTSGDHSYNEQFF,TGTGCCAGTACCTCGGGGGATCACTCCTACAATGAGCAGTTCTTC,TRBJ2-1,TRBV19,-,-
CASRQKKGPLRLYEQYF,TGTGCCAGCAGGCAAAAAAAAGGCCCTCTCCGACTCTACGAGCAGTACTTC,TRBJ2-7,TRBV3-1/TRBV3-2,-,-
CASSQGHSNEKLFF,TGTGCCAGCAGTCAGGGACATTCTAATGAAAAACTGTTTTTT,TRBJ1-4,TRBV6-2/TRBV6-3,-,-
CASSGQSPNKAFF,TGTGCCAGCAGCGGACAGTCGCCCAACAAAGCTTTCTTT,TRBJ1-1,TRBV3-1/TRBV3-2,-,-
CAWSVLVPEQFF,TGTGCCTGGAGTGTACTAGTACCTGAGCAGTTCTTC,TRBJ2-1,TRBV30,-,-
CASSRGQTTGELFF,TGCGCCAGCAGCAGAGGACAGACGACCGGGGAGCTGTTTTTT,TRBJ2-2,TRBV5-1,few,-
CASSSRQGRAYEQYF,TGTGCCAGCAGCTCAAGACAGGGGAGGGCCTACGAGCAGTACTTC,TRBJ2-7,TRBV7-2,-,-
CASPPIGGASSYEQYF,TGTGCCAGCCCACCGATCGGGGGGGCCAGCTCCTACGAGCAGTACTTC,TRBJ2-7,TRBV2,-,TRBD2
CASSIDSTLMRAGNTIYF,TGTGCCAGTAGTATAGATTCGACACTGATGAGAGCTGGAAACACCATATATTTT,TRBJ1-3,TRBV19,-,-
CASSARGGTDQSPLHF,TGTGCCAGCAGCGCGAGGGGTGGGACAGACCAGTCACCCCTCCACTTT,TRBJ1-6,TRBV9,-,TRBD1
CASSDDWTGRTEAFF,TGTGCCAGCAGTGATGATTGGACAGGGCGCACTGAAGCTTTCTTT,TRBJ1-1,TRBV2,-,TRBD1
CASSPAQTEAFF,TGTGCCAGCTCACCCGCTCAGACTGAAGCTTTCTTT,TRBJ1-1,TRBV18,-,-
CASSYFQAHEQYF,TGTGCCAGCAGTTACTTCCAGGCCCACGAGCAGTACTTC,TRBJ2-7,TRBV6-6,-,-
CASSGGLAGTDEQFF,TGTGCCAGCAGTGGGGGACTAGCGGGGACCGATGAGCAGTTCTTC,TRBJ2-1,TRBV6-2/TRBV6-3,once,TRBD2
CASSPSAQGGNEKLFF,TGTGCCAGCAGCCCCAGCGCACAGGGTGGGAATGAAAAACTGTTTTTT,TRBJ1-4,TRBV5-4,-,-
CASRSLAGGWMNEQFF,TGTGCAAGTCGCTCATTAGCGGGGGGGTGGATGAATGAGCAGTTCTTC,TRBJ2-1,TRBV12-2,-,-
CASSDGSTEAFF,TGTGCCAGCAGCGACGGGTCGACTGAAGCTTTCTTT,TRBJ1-1,TRBV3-1/TRBV3-2,-,-
CASSPGTTNSPLHF,TGTGCCAGCAGCCCCGGGACTACTAATTCACCCCTCCACTTT,TRBJ1-6,TRBV7-2,-,-
CASSFLAATNEQFF,TGTGCCAGCAGCTTCCTAGCGGCAACCAATGAGCAGTTCTTC,TRBJ2-1,TRBV5-6,-,TRBD2
CASSEWGGYGYTF,TGTGCCAGCAGTGAATGGGGGGGCTATGGCTACACCTTC,TRBJ1-2,TRBV6-1,-,-
CASSPPGSGYTEAFF,TGTGCCAGCAGCCCCCCAGGGTCCGGGTACACTGAAGCTTTCTTT,TRBJ1-1,TRBV9,-,-
CASSQGQGGVQPQHF,TGTGCCAGCAGCCAAGGACAGGGAGGTGTTCAGCCCCAGCATTTT,TRBJ1-5,TRBV3-1/TRBV3-2,-,TRBD1
CASSGQKVEQYF,TGTGCCAGCAGTGGACAGAAGGTCGAGCAGTACTTC,TRBJ2-7,TRBV2,few,-
CASSTLGGGFYNEQFF,TGTGCCAGCAGCACACTTGGGGGGGGCTTCTACAATGAGCAGTTCTTC,TRBJ2-1,TRBV6-4,-,-
CASSDTKGVFYGYTF,TGTGCCAGCAGCGACACCAAAGGGGTGTTTTATGGCTACACCTTC,TRBJ1-2,TRBV2,few,-
CASSKTGIGGYTF,TGTGCCAGCAGTAAAACAGGGATCGGTGGCTACACCTTC,TRBJ1-2,TRBV6-5,-,-
CASSQDWAADQPQHF,TGTGCCAGCAGCCAAGATTGGGCAGCGGATCAGCCCCAGCATTTT,TRBJ1-5,TRBV4-2,-,-
CASSSGSTSDTEAFF,TGTGCCAGCAGCTCCGGGTCAACTAGCGACACTGAAGCTTTCTTT,TRBJ1-1,TRBV7-9,-,-
CASSLSDRRFNTGELFF,TGTGCCAGCAGCCTCTCCGACAGGAGGTTTAACACCGGGGAGCTGTTTTTT,TRBJ2-2,TRBV7-9,once,-